This paragraph reports one T cell receptor (beta chain). The target antigen is unknown. Assay: immunoSEQ multiplex PCR; the TCRdb copy retains only in-frame clones and omits some. The table has approximately 12,000 clones, around nine tenths seen once. CFSE-labeled sorted T cells met regulatory or mature dendritic cells for less than 6 days. These data are taken from a study of regulatory dendritic cells for organ transplantation. CDR3 size: 16 residues. Germline CDR1 reads LNHNV; CDR2 reads YYDKDF (reference sequence). Trimming took off 0 bases at V and 0 bases at J, with 8 bases between the two ends.

This receptor was taken from a human donor in good health. The sequenced material came from naive CD8+ T cells from blood cultured with regulatory dendritic cells. Subset given: CD45RA+ naive T cells. The chain links TRBV15 to TRBJ2-2; D not certain. CDR3 in DNA: TGTGCCACCAGCAGAGATCGGTCGGCGAACACCGGGGAGCTGTTTTTT. As protein: CATSRDRSANTGELFF.